The 17 T cell receptor beta chains below come from one sample, sequenced in a study of CD8 T cells in ankylosing spondylitis. MiXCR was run by TCRdb on the 5' RACE reads, yielding one entry per CDR3 protein. Of about 36,000 distinct CDR3 sequences listed, 4.5% to 6% are singletons. Source material: blood, either unsorted or a sorted T cell fraction (not recorded which). Every receptor here comes from a male donor with ankylosing spondylitis or in good health (not recorded which).

This clonotype is labeled as medium-sized. This chain joins TRBV4-3 and TRBJ1-1; D ambiguous. Germline V gene lookup returns CDR1 LGHNA and CDR2 YSLEER. This CDR3 spans 16 amino acids. V gave up 2 bases and J gave up 3 bases, with 16 bases separating them. In DNA form, the CDR3 reads TGCGCCAGCAGCCAACCTGGACTCCGCGGGGACACTGAAGCTTTCTTT. This sequence encodes CASSQPGLRGDTEAFF.

This clonotype was seen many times. The chain links TRBV5-1 to TRBJ2-7; maybe TRBD1 (6 bases). The CDR3 covers 16 residues. The germline gives CDR1 SGHRS, CDR2 YFSETQ. V was clipped by 5 bases and J by 2 bases, with 20 bases between them. The CDR3: CASRPSTGPITYEQYF. The CDR3 nucleotides are TGCGCCAGCAGACCTAGCACAGGGCCAATCACCTACGAGCAGTACTTC.

This clonotype was recorded at least ten times. V is TRBV3-2 and J is TRBJ2-2; the table calls TRBD2, which could not be checked here. TRBV3-2 is a pseudogene locus. The CDR3 contains 18 residues. The CDR3 sequence is CATSPTGTSDINTGELFF. The CDR3 nucleotides are TGTGCCACCTCGCCTACCGGGACTAGCGATATAAACACCGGGGAGCTGTTTTTT.

This clonotype occurred many times. The chain uses TRBV6-1 and TRBJ2-1, with D perhaps assigned TRBD1 or TRBD2 (5 bases each). The CDR3 is 15 amino acids. In germline, CDR1 is MNHNS, CDR2 SASEGT. With 7 bases removed from V and 5 bases from J, the gap between germline ends came to 18 bases. The chain's CDR3 is CASNPLGGEDNEQFF. The CDR3 DNA follows: TGTGCCAGCAACCCACTTGGGGGAGAGGACAATGAGCAGTTCTTC.

This clonotype has ten or more counts. The gene calls are TRBV10-3 and TRBJ2-4; D is unresolved. The CDR3 is 11 amino acids. CDR1 ENHRY and CDR2 SYGVKD come from the germline V gene. V was shortened by 8 bases and J by 9 bases, with 11 bases between the two germline ends. The CDR3 here is CAISASGIQYF. As DNA, the CDR3 is TGTGCCATCTCGGCTTCGGGCATTCAGTACTTC.

This clonotype was detected once. Relative to the germline gene, one junction end is altered; a read error may explain this. The CDR3 bases are TGTGCCAGCAGCCTGTTAAGCACCGAGGAGCTGTTTTTT. Encoded protein: CASSLLSTEELFF. The chain joins TRBV12-3 or TRBV12-4 to TRBJ2-2, with D hard to call. The CDR3 consists of 13 residues.

This clonotype was observed at least ten times. V and J are TRBV29-1 and TRBJ1-2; 8 nucleotides align to TRBD1. With V trimmed by 7 bases and J by 7 bases, 8 bases remained unmatched. The CDR3 is 12 residues long. Germline assignment: CDR1 SQVTM and CDR2 ANQGSEA. CDR3 nucleotide sequence: TGCAGCGCCCTGCAGGGGGCGGGTGGCTACACCTTC. Its protein product is CSALQGAGGYTF.

This clonotype occurred many times. The rearrangement uses TRBV3-1 and TRBJ1-1; D gene uncertain. The V gene lost 1 base and the J gene lost 7 bases, with 10 bases spanning the gap. The CDR3 totals 13 residues. The germline CDR1 and CDR2 sequences are LGHDT and YNNKEL (reference sequence). The DNA for the CDR3 is TGTGCCAGCAGCCAAGTGGTATGGAGTGAAGCTTTCTTT. Protein product: CASSQVVWSEAFF.

This clonotype was seen at least ten times. This could be a read error, since a much larger clone is one nucleotide away. V and J are TRBV15 and TRBJ2-3, with 9 bases that match TRBD2. The CDR3 has 16 residues. CDR1 is LNHNV, CDR2 YYDKDF, per germline (reference sequence). CDR3 nucleotide sequence: TGTACCACCAGCAGGGATAGCGGGGGTGTCACAGATACGCAGTATTTT. It is translated as CTTSRDSGGVTDTQYF.

This clonotype was observed many times. CDR3 amino acids: CASSEASGTDTQYF. The CDR3 coding sequence is TGTGCCAGCAGTGAGGCTAGCGGCACAGATACGCAGTATTTT. The chain uses TRBV25-1 and TRBJ2-3; weak D call: TRBD2 (6 bases). The V and J ends lost 3 bases and 1 base respectively, with 8 bases between them. Germline CDR1 MGHDK, CDR2 SYGVNS. The CDR3 is 14 amino acids.

V and J are TRBV30 and TRBJ1-1; possibly TRBD1 for D (6 bases). CDR1 and CDR2 (germline): GTSNPN, SVGIG (reference sequence). Trimming cost V 2 bases and J 4 bases, with 14 bases left between them. CDR3 length: 14 residues. CDR3 protein: CAWSPTGLGTEAFF. DNA for the CDR3: TGTGCCTGGAGTCCCACAGGGTTGGGCACTGAAGCTTTCTTT.

This clonotype was seen many times. V is TRBV7-9 and J is TRBJ1-1; D not resolved. The length of the CDR3 is 12 residues. Germline V gene data show CDR1 as SEHNR and CDR2 as FQNEAQ (reference sequence). V was clipped by 1 base and J by 8 bases, with 8 bases between them. CDR3 nucleotide sequence: TGTGCCAGCAGCTTAGGGGCGTTAGAAGCTTTCTTT. This gives the protein CASSLGALEAFF.

This clonotype was recorded many times. The J gene is TRBJ2-5, the V gene TRBV6-2 or TRBV6-3; no clear D gene. The V end lost 4 bases, the J end lost 5 bases, and 20 bases lay between the germline ends. Germline-derived CDR1 and CDR2 are MNHEY and SVGEGT. The CDR3 sequence is 16 residues long. The CDR3 here is CASSFRDGRVGETQYF. CDR3 DNA sequence: TGTGCCAGCAGTTTCCGAGATGGACGGGTTGGGGAGACCCAGTACTTC.

V usage is TRBV7-2 and J usage is TRBJ2-1; 9 bases agree with TRBD2. The CDR3 runs 16 residues. After removal of 3 bases from V and 4 bases from J, the junction contained 7 bases not matched to a gene. Germline-derived CDR1 and CDR2 are SGHTA and FQGNSA. The CDR3 nucleotides are TGTGCCAGCAGCTTCCGTTTTAGCGGGGGATACAATGAGCAGTTCTTC. This encodes CASSFRFSGGYNEQFF.

This clonotype has at least ten counts. The rearrangement uses TRBV11-2 and TRBJ2-2; D uncertain. The length of the CDR3 is 14 residues. V lost 1 base and J 7 bases, leaving 10 bases between the germline ends. CDR1 and CDR2 (germline): SGHAT, FQNNGV. The CDR3 reads CASSLASSSGELFF. The CDR3 DNA reads TGTGCCAGCAGCTTAGCTTCGTCTAGCGGGGAGCTGTTTTTT.

This clonotype was recorded at least ten times. This sequence joins TRBV7-2 and TRBJ2-3, with D perhaps TRBD2 (5 bases). This CDR3 has 15 residues. Trimming took off 5 bases at V and 2 bases at J, with 14 bases between the two ends. Germline-derived CDR1 and CDR2 are SGHTA and FQGNSA. The CDR3 spells CASSAGLTNTDTQYF. Written as DNA, the CDR3 is TGTGCCAGCAGCGCGGGTCTTACAAACACAGATACGCAGTATTTT.

In its sample, this clonotype was seen many times. The chain employs TRBV12-3 or TRBV12-4 and TRBJ1-4; maybe TRBD1 (6 bases). V lost 6 bases and J lost 7, with 15 bases in between. The CDR3 extends over 14 amino acids. The CDR3, as DNA: TGTGCCAGCAGCTCGCAGGGGACGGTTGAAAAACTGTTTTTT. This gives the protein CASSSQGTVEKLFF.